Here is one TCR beta chain with its context. Antigen unknown. This entry belongs to a study of T cell responses to AZD1222 COVID-19 vaccine. General study results and limits: No day 14 peak samples; only post-peak repertoires were characterized. Donors were largely white British and mainly female; clonal diversity was possibly underestimated.

Repertoires were generated with immunoSEQ multiplex PCR, while TCRdb's copy carries only in-frame clones and drops some. Of approximately 140,000 clones in the sample, roughly nine tenths are singletons; the top ten hold 1.4% to 1.5%. The CDR3 contains 15 residues. Trimming removed 4 bases from V and 4 bases from J, with 16 bases in between. The germline gives CDR1 MNHEY, CDR2 SVGEGT. The receptor comes from an adult in good health. The material was peripheral blood, obtained on day 0 of AZD1222 vaccination. V gene TRBV6-2 or TRBV6-3 combines with J gene TRBJ1-1; D is unresolved. The CDR3 loop reads CASSSLNPRGTEAFF. In nucleotides, the CDR3 is TGTGCCAGCAGTTCCCTCAACCCTCGGGGCACTGAAGCTTTCTTT.